The source of this TCR beta chain is a study of T-cell reconstitution after alpha-beta-depleted transplantation in children. General study results and limits: T-cell numbers and diversity, one year after transplant, stemmed largely from T cells that were newly produced.

This clonotype was detected ten times or more. Antigen unknown. Construction of the TCRbeta library involved unique molecular identifiers. One entry per CDR3 protein results from TCRdb running MiXCR on the PCR reads. The table has about 300,000 distinct CDR3 sequences, 7.5% to 9% seen once. Trimming removed 3 bases at V and 2 bases at J, with 10 bases between. The CDR3 loop spans 14 amino acids. CDR1 and CDR2 from the germline V gene are MNHEY and SVGAGI. The source is a female patient aged 2 to 10 who had a stem cell transplant for Fanconi anemia, so the T cells may come from the graft donor. The rearrangement links TRBV6-5 to TRBJ1-2; tentative D call: TRBD1 (6 bases). Material: peripheral blood, obtained 360 days after TCRalphabeta/CD19-depleted stem cell transplant. In nucleotides, the CDR3 is TGTGCCAGCAGTTATTGGGGGCGGAACTATGGCTACACCTTC. This codes for CASSYWGRNYGYTF.